The 20 T cell receptor beta chains below come from one sample, sequenced in a study of blood T cell repertoires in COVID-19. Here immunoSEQ multiplex PCR was the method, and the copy in TCRdb shows in-frame clones only, minus some. Of approximately 100,000 clones in the sample, about 86% were seen once. The sample taken for sequencing was PBMCs or T cells enriched from blood (not recorded which). The receptors were sampled from a woman in her fifties or sixties who had recovered from COVID-19.

This clone came up a few times. The chain uses TRBV9 and TRBJ1-6; the match to TRBD1 covers 8 bases. Unmatched junction bases numbered 7, after V lost 4 bases and J lost 10 bases. The germline gives CDR1 SGDLS, CDR2 YYNGEE. There are 14 residues in the CDR3. CDR3 sequence: CASSLDRVRSPLHF. The DNA of the CDR3 is TGTGCCAGCAGCTTGGACAGGGTGCGGTCACCCCTCCACTTT. The full variable domain, rest sourced from reference TRBV9 and TRBJ1-6, is DSGVTQTPKHLITATGQRVTLRCSPRSGDLSVYWYQQSLDQGLQFLIQYYNGEERAKGNILERFSAQQFPDLHSELNLSSLELGDSALYFCASSLDRVRSPLHFGNGTRLTVT.

The chain links TRBV9 to TRBJ2-7; 8 positions match TRBD2. V was pared by 4 bases and J by 5 bases, with 5 bases of the junction left unmatched. This CDR3 is built from 13 residues. Germline loops: CDR1 SGDLS, CDR2 YYNGEE. Here the CDR3 reads CASSPPGRDEQYF. The CDR3 DNA is TGTGCCAGCAGCCCTCCCGGGAGGGACGAGCAGTACTTC. The variable domain in full, completed from reference TRBV9 and TRBJ2-7, reads DSGVTQTPKHLITATGQRVTLRCSPRSGDLSVYWYQQSLDQGLQFLIQYYNGEERAKGNILERFSAQQFPDLHSELNLSSLELGDSALYFCASSPPGRDEQYFGPGTRLTVT.

V usage is TRBV27 and J usage is TRBJ2-3; the match to TRBD2 covers 9 bases. With V trimmed by 3 bases and J by 3 bases, 4 bases remained unmatched. This CDR3 is built from 15 residues. CDR1 is MNHEY and CDR2 is SMNVEV in the germline V gene (reference sequence). Written as DNA, the CDR3 is TGTGCCAGCAGTTTCGCTAGCGGGACTACAGATACGCAGTATTTT. This encodes CASSFASGTTDTQYF.

This chain connects TRBV29-1 to TRBJ1-2; D not resolved. Germline values: CDR1 SQVTM, CDR2 ANQGSEA. V lost 2 bases, J lost 2 bases, and 12 bases lay in between. This CDR3 is built from 14 residues. DNA for the CDR3: TGCAGCGTTGAATTGGGAGTGGCAAACTATGGCTACACCTTC. Amino acid sequence: CSVELGVANYGYTF.

The chain couples TRBV27 to TRBJ1-2, with D perhaps TRBD1 (5 bases). The CDR3 has 12 amino acids. V was pared by 10 bases and J by 4 bases, with 13 bases between. Germline V lookup: CDR1 MNHEY, CDR2 SMNVEV (reference sequence). CDR3 loop: CATRRGVYGYTF. In DNA form, the CDR3 reads TGTGCCACCAGAAGGGGCGTCTATGGCTACACCTTC.

In its sample, this clone was seen a few times. This chain joins TRBV18 and TRBJ1-5; a weak D match, TRBD1 (6 bases). From germline, CDR1 is KGHSH and CDR2 LQKENI. The ends were cut back, 2 bases at V and 0 bases at J, with 11 bases in the middle. This CDR3 has 16 amino acids. CDR3 in amino acids: CASSPWGPHSNQPQHF. The CDR3 nucleotides read TGTGCCAGCTCACCATGGGGGCCCCATAGCAATCAGCCCCAGCATTTT. Variable domain in full (rest from reference TRBV18 and TRBJ1-5): NAGVMQNPRHLVRRRGQEARLRCSPMKGHSHVYWYRQLPEEGLKFMVYLQKENIIDESGMPKERFSAEFPKEGPSILRIQQVVRGDSAAYFCASSPWGPHSNQPQHFGDGTRLSIL.

This chain links TRBV7-9 with TRBJ2-1, with 9 positions matching TRBD2. CDR1 and CDR2 from the germline V gene are SEHNR and FQNEAQ (reference sequence). The CDR3 is 16 residues long. V gave up 6 bases and J gave up 9 bases; unmatched junction bases: 15. CDR3: CASSSAGSGSSSEQFF. As DNA, the CDR3 is TGTGCCAGCAGTTCAGCGGGTAGCGGGAGCTCTAGTGAGCAGTTCTTC.

The V call is TRBV3-1 (or the pseudogene TRBV3-2), the J call TRBJ1-2; no reliable D call. Germline CDR1 LGHDT, CDR2 YNNKEL (reference sequence). V was trimmed by 3 bases and J by 0 bases, leaving 11 bases between them. This CDR3 region has 15 residues. The CDR3 spells CASSHSGRPNYGYTF. CDR3 DNA: TGTGCCAGCAGCCATTCAGGCAGGCCTAACTATGGCTACACCTTC.

The chain couples TRBV5-1 to TRBJ1-2; 9 nucleotides line up with TRBD1. V dropped 4 bases and J dropped 5; count of bases not matched to a gene: 6. CDR3 length: 14 residues. Germline values: CDR1 SGHRS, CDR2 YFSETQ. The CDR3 spells CASSQGQGQYGYTF. In DNA form, the CDR3 reads TGCGCCAGCAGCCAGGGACAGGGACAATATGGCTACACCTTC.

V is TRBV30 and J is TRBJ1-3; 8 nucleotides agree with TRBD1. Trimming took 4 bases from V and 1 from J; bases not matched to a gene: 3. This CDR3 contains 14 residues. Germline V gives CDR1 GTSNPN, CDR2 SVGIG (reference sequence). CDR3 in amino acids: CAWTQGASGNTIYF. In DNA, the CDR3 is TGTGCCTGGACCCAGGGGGCTTCTGGAAACACCATATATTTT.

The chain combines TRBV4-1 with TRBJ1-1, with a tentative D call TRBD1 (5 bases). Trimming left V 0 bases short and J 4 bases short, with 21 bases between. Germline V gives CDR1 MGHRA, CDR2 YSYEKL. This CDR3 has 18 amino acids. CDR3 DNA: TGCGCCAGCAGCCAAGAGATGGGACTCCCGAGGCGGGTCACTGAAGCTTTCTTT. Protein product: CASSQEMGLPRRVTEAFF.

The genes are TRBV24-1 and TRBJ1-6, with 9 positions matching TRBD1. Germline V CDR1 and CDR2: KGHDR, SFDVKD. Germline trimming cut 4 bases from V and 6 bases from J; bases unmatched to any gene: 9. The CDR3 runs to 17 residues. The CDR3 DNA follows: TGTGCCACCAGTGAAGTGAACCGGGACAGGGTTAATTCACCCCTCCACTTT. It encodes CATSEVNRDRVNSPLHF.

The chain employs TRBV3-1 (or the pseudogene TRBV3-2) and TRBJ2-5; D possibly corresponds to TRBD1 (5 bases). CDR1 and CDR2 from the germline V gene are LGHDT and YNNKEL (reference sequence). Trimming cost V 2 bases and J 2 bases, with 9 bases left between them. The CDR3 sequence is 14 residues long. CDR3 nucleotides: TGTGCCAGCAGCCAAAGGGGTAGTCAAGAGACCCAGTACTTC. It yields the protein CASSQRGSQETQYF.

This clone was observed a single time. This chain connects TRBV19 to TRBJ1-4; 7 nucleotides line up with TRBD1. The CDR3 sequence is 14 residues long. Germline trimming cut 6 bases from V and 7 bases from J; bases unmatched to any gene: 8. The germline gives CDR1 LNHDA, CDR2 SQIVND (reference sequence). CDR3 sequence: CASSPVGTAEKLFF. CDR3 in DNA: TGTGCCAGTAGCCCTGTTGGGACAGCTGAAAAACTGTTTTTT. The complete variable domain, with remaining parts taken from reference TRBV19 and TRBJ1-4, reads DGGITQSPKYLFRKEGQNVTLSCEQNLNHDAMYWYRQDPGQGLRLIYYSQIVNDFQKGDIAEGYSVSREKKESFPLTVTSAQKNPTAFYLCASSPVGTAEKLFFGSGTQLSVL.

The chain uses TRBV4-1 and TRBJ2-5, with 8 bases fitting TRBD1. The trim removed 5 bases at V and 5 bases at J, leaving 10 bases unmatched. The CDR3 is 15 amino acids. CDR1 MGHRA and CDR2 YSYEKL come from the germline V gene. The CDR3 sequence: CASSGSDRAFETQYF. CDR3 bases: TGCGCCAGCAGCGGCTCGGACAGGGCCTTTGAGACCCAGTACTTC.

The chain is built from TRBV27 and TRBJ1-2; TRBD1 might be the D (5 bases). Germline assignment: CDR1 MNHEY and CDR2 SMNVEV (reference sequence). The CDR3 is 15 amino acids. Trimming left V 4 bases short and J 5 bases short, with 17 bases between. The CDR3 DNA reads TGTGCCAGCAGTTGGGGAAAACTCGGGGGATATGGCTACACCTTC. It encodes CASSWGKLGGYGYTF.

The chain employs TRBV5-1 and TRBJ2-6; no firm D call. Germline assignment: CDR1 SGHRS and CDR2 YFSETQ. The germline V and J ends were trimmed by 2 bases and 0 bases, with 18 bases remaining between them. This CDR3 has 19 amino acids. The CDR3 nucleotides read TGCGCCAGCAGCTTCCCCATGACACAGCTTAGCTCTGGGGCCAACGTCCTGACTTTC. As protein: CASSFPMTQLSSGANVLTF.

This clone was seen a handful of times. The chain combines TRBV5-1 with TRBJ1-1; TRBD1 aligns across 8 bases. J gave up 5 bases and V 1 base, and 4 bases lay outside the gene matches. The CDR3 is 14 amino acids. CDR1 SGHRS and CDR2 YFSETQ come from the germline V gene. The CDR3 loop reads CASSLQGAGTEAFF. The CDR3, as DNA: TGCGCCAGCAGCTTGCAGGGGGCTGGGACTGAAGCTTTCTTT.

The chain couples TRBV28 to TRBJ2-1, with D possibly matching TRBD1 (6 bases). The germline V and J ends were trimmed by 5 bases and 8 bases, with 7 bases remaining between them. The CDR3 runs to 11 residues. The germline CDR1 and CDR2 sequences are MDHEN and SYDVKM. Written as DNA, the CDR3 is TGTGCCAGCAGTCCAGGGGATGAGCAGTTCTTC. The encoded protein is CASSPGDEQFF. Full variable domain (outside the CDR3, taken from reference TRBV28 and TRBJ2-1): DVKVTQSSRYLVKRTGEKVFLECVQDMDHENMFWYRQDPGLGLRLIYFSYDVKMKEKGDIPEGYSVSREKKERFSLILESASTNQTSMYLCASSPGDEQFFGPGTRLTVL.

This clone was observed a handful of times. The chain recombines TRBV5-1 with TRBJ2-7; the match to TRBD1 covers 8 bases. This CDR3 spans 14 amino acids. From germline, CDR1 is SGHRS and CDR2 YFSETQ. Losses at the gene ends were 7 bases for V and 4 bases for J; bases not matched to a gene: 10. The CDR3 DNA reads as TGCGCCAGCGCACCAGGGACAGGAATTTACGAGCAGTACTTC. Translating it yields CASAPGTGIYEQYF.